This TCR beta chain was documented in a study of shared clonotypes between healthy human individuals. Researchers partitioned CD4+ cells into CD45RA+ naive and CD45RA-negative memory subsets. Deep-level settings were used for running the assay. Clones were read by immunoSEQ multiplex PCR, and TCRdb kept only the in-frame ones, dropping some. The data contain around 2.5 million clones, more than 85% of them seen just once; the ten biggest clones take up 0.36%. V lost 6 bases to trimming and J lost 4 bases; unmatched junction nucleotides: 6. This CDR3 region has 15 residues. Germline V lookup: CDR1 SGHTA, CDR2 FQGNSA.

Sequencing was carried out using naive CD4+ T cells from PBMCs. As to subset: CD45RA+ positively selected. This receptor was identified in a man between 18 and 29 years old in good health. Some clones in this sample may be carry-over from other donors' samples. The chain has TRBV7-2 and TRBJ2-1; 10 nucleotides line up with TRBD2. CDR3 region: CASRYSGRDYNEQFF. The CDR3 DNA is TGTGCCAGCAGATACAGCGGGAGGGATTACAATGAGCAGTTCTTC. The complete variable domain, with remaining parts taken from reference TRBV7-2 and TRBJ2-1, reads GAGVSQSPSNKVTEKGKDVELRCDPISGHTALYWYRQSLGQGLEFLIYFQGNSAPDKSGLPSDRFSAERTGGSVSTLTIQRTQQEDSAVYLCASRYSGRDYNEQFFGPGTRLTVL.